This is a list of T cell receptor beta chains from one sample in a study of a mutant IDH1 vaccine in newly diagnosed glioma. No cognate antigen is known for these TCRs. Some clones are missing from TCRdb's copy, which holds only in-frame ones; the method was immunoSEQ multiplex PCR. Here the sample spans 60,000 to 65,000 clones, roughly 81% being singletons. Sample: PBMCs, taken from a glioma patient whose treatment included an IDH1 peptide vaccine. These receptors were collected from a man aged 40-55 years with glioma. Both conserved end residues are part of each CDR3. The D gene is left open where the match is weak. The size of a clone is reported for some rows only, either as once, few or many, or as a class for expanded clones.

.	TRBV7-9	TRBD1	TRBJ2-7	TGTGCCAGCAGTATACCGGGACAGGGCTCCTACGAGCAGTACTTC	CASSIPGQGSYEQYF
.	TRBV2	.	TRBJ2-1	TGTGCCAGCAGAGCGGTTCCCTCCTACAATGAGCAGTTCTTC	CASRAVPSYNEQFF
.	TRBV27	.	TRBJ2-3	TGTGCCAGTGGGGGGAATACGCAGTATTTT	CASGGNTQYF
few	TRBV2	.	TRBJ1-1	TGTGCCAGCAGTGAATTAAGGGGGAACACTGAAGCTTTCTTT	CASSELRGNTEAFF
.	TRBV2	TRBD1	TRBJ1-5	TGTGCCAGCTCGGGGGACAGAATCGATCAGCCCCAGCATTTT	CASSGDRIDQPQHF
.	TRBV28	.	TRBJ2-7	TGTGCCAGCAGTCCCGGACCGGGCGAGCAGTACTTC	CASSPGPGEQYF
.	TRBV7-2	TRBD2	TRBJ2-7	TGTGCCAGCAGCTTAATCCGTAGCGGGGGTTGGTCCTACGAGCAGTACTTC	CASSLIRSGGWSYEQYF
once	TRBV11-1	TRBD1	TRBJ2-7	TGTGCCAGCAGCTTAGGGGCCGGGACAGGGAGACGCGAGCAGTACTTC	CASSLGAGTGRREQYF
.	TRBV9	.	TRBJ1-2	TGTGCCAGCAGCGTAGGGGAGGGACGGGGTGACTATGGCTACACCTTC	CASSVGEGRGDYGYTF
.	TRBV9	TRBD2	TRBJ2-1	TGTGCCAGCAGCCGGGTAGGGGCTAGCGGGCGCTATAGCTCCTACAATGAGCAGTTCTTC	CASSRVGASGRYSSYNEQFF
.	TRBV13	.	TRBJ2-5	TGTGCCAGCAGCTCAGACAGAGTGCGGACCCAGTACTTC	CASSSDRVRTQYF
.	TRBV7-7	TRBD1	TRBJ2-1	TGTGCTAGCAGTTTAGACGGGGACAGGGTCGCCTACAATGAGCAGTTCTTC	CASSLDGDRVAYNEQFF
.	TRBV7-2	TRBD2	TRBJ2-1	TGTGCCAGCAGCTCCGGGACTAGCGGGTACAATGAGCAGTTCTTC	CASSSGTSGYNEQFF
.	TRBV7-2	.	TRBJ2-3	TGTGCCAGCACCCTGAGGGGGGCAGATACGCAGTATTTT	CASTLRGADTQYF
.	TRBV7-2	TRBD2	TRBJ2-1	TGTGCCAGCAGCCCGCGGGGGGGCGCCAATGAGCAGTTCTTC	CASSPRGGANEQFF
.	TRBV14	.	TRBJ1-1	TGTGCCAGCAGCCAAGTAAAGGGGAAGGTGAACACTGAAGCTTTCTTT	CASSQVKGKVNTEAFF
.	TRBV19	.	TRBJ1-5	TGTGCCAGTAGTATGCGCAGGGGCGGGGATCAGCCCCAGCATTTT	CASSMRRGGDQPQHF